What follows is one T cell receptor (beta chain) and its context. As yet, its antigen is unknown. The study recruited healthy Caucasian donors from Russia who were aged roughly 6 to 95. For the second PCR, which ran for roughly 6 to 12 cycles, a sample-barcoded 5' primer and a J-beta primer mix were used. TCRdb independently ran MiXCR on the 5' RACE reads; one entry per CDR3 protein. Here the sample spans approximately 1,700,000 distinct CDR3 sequences, approximately 39% being singletons. Germline V gene data show CDR1 as SNHLY and CDR2 as FYNNEI. The CDR3 extends over 15 amino acids. The sample belongs to a study of blood T cells in healthy people across ages. Overall study results and limits: PBMCs were not sorted, which prevented a conclusive comparison of naive versus antigen-experienced cells. A roughly linear age-dependent decrease characterized TCR beta diversity per million T cells. Percentage of naive T cells showed a strong correlation with TCR beta diversity.

The chain carries TRBV2 and TRBJ2-5, with TRBD1 matching over 9 bases. TRBJ2-7 matches the DNA end more closely, so the J call is doubtful. The material sequenced was blood. The TCR was taken from a human donor in good health. CDR3 sequence: CASSRNRGPAYEQYF. In DNA, the CDR3 is TGTGCCAGCAGCAGGAACAGGGGGCCAGCATACGAGCAGTACTTC.